The present TCR beta chain was sequenced within a study of naive and memory T cell subsets. A UMI-containing oligonucleotide was joined by 3' ligation to the TCR cDNA template. Amplification of ligated cDNA took four PCR rounds with SP2 and nested alpha and beta constant primers. TCRdb analysed the 5' RACE reads with MiXCR anew, one entry per CDR3 protein. The table records 32,000 or so distinct CDR3 sequences, approximately 15% of them present only once. The V and J ends lost 5 bases and 4 bases, in that order; junction bases with no gene match: 7. The CDR3 has 14 amino acids. The rearrangement links TRBV12-3 or TRBV12-4 to TRBJ1-1; 7 positions match TRBD1. This receptor was obtained from a female donor in good health. The CDR3 sequence: CASSGTGVGTEAFF. In nucleotides, the CDR3 is TGTGCCAGCAGTGGCACAGGGGTGGGCACTGAAGCTTTCTTT.